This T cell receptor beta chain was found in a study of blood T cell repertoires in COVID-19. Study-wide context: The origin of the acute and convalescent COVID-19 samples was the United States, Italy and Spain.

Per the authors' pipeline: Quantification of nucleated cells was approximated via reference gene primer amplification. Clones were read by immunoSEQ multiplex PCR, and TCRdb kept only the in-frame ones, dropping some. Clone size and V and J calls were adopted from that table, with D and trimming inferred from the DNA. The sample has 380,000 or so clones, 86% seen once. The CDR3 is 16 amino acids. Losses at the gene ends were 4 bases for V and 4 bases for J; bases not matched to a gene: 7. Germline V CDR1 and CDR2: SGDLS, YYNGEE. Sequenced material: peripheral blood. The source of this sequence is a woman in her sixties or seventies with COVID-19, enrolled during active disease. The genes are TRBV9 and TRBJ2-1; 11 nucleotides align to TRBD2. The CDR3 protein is CASSRGTSGKYNEQFF. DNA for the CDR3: TGTGCCAGCAGCCGTGGGACTAGCGGCAAATACAATGAGCAGTTCTTC. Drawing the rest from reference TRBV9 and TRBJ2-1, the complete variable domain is DSGVTQTPKHLITATGQRVTLRCSPRSGDLSVYWYQQSLDQGLQFLIQYYNGEERAKGNILERFSAQQFPDLHSELNLSSLELGDSALYFCASSRGTSGKYNEQFFGPGTRLTVL.